This TCR beta chain was sequenced during a study of regulatory T cells in long-lasting Graves disease. In the study overall: Those Graves' patients who were newly diagnosed had been on antithyroid drugs under 3 months.

V shed 6 bases, J shed 0 bases, and the junction held 7 bases outside the gene matches. The CDR3 consists of 17 residues. CDR1 is ENHRY and CDR2 is SYGVKD in the germline V gene. Time point in this sample: newly diagnosed GD, antithyroid drugs for less than 3 months. The TCR library used RNA extracted from PBMCs. Both iRepertoire HTBI primers and Arm-PCR of CDR3 regions were used to build the TCR beta libraries. TCRdb processed the multiplex PCR reads anew with MiXCR; each CDR3 protein has one entry. The sample yields just over 600,000 distinct CDR3 sequences, 15% to 20% seen once. Remarks on this clonotype: Its cognate antigen is unknown.

Study observations and caveats: Blood alone, not thyroid tissue, was studied.

The data also belong to a second study, concerning T cells in Graves' hyperthyroidism and ophthalmopathy.

The sample was peripheral blood mononuclear cells (PBMCs), taken at new diagnosis, from a patient treated with antithyroid drugs. The V gene is TRBV10-3, the J gene TRBJ2-3; the match to TRBD2 covers 12 bases. This sequence originates from a woman in her thirties with Graves disease. The CDR3 loop is CAIRKSTSGSSTDTQYF. The CDR3 nucleotides are TGTGCCATCAGAAAATCGACTAGCGGGAGCAGCACAGATACGCAGTATTTT.